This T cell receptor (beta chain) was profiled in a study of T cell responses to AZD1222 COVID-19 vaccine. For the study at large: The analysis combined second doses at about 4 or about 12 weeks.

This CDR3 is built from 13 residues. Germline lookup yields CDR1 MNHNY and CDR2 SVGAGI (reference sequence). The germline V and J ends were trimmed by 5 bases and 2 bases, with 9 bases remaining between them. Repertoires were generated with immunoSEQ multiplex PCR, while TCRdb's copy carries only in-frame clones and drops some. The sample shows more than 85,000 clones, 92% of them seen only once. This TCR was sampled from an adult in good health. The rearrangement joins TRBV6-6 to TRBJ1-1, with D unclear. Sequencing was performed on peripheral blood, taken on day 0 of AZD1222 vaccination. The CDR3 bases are TGTGCCAGCAGTCCCGAGGGAAACACTGAAGCTTTCTTT. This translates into CASSPEGNTEAFF.